Listed here is a single T cell receptor beta chain. This entry belongs to a study of blood T cell repertoires in COVID-19. About the research overall: Donors in the United States, Italy and Spain gave samples during acute or convalescent COVID-19.

Germline assignment: CDR1 LNHDA and CDR2 SQIVND (reference sequence). Between the trimmed V and J ends, which lost 3 bases and 1 base, there was a span of 15 bases. The CDR3 is 16 residues long. Measured with immunoSEQ multiplex PCR; TCRdb has only the in-frame clones, and not every one. The sample has 150,000 to 200,000 clones; roughly 88% are singletons. The chain links TRBV19 to TRBJ1-1, with D unclear. The clonotype was recovered from a man aged 18-30 years with acute or convalescent COVID-19. The sample taken for sequencing was peripheral blood. CDR3 residues: CASSITGNTRNTEAFF. DNA of the CDR3: TGTGCCAGTAGTATTACCGGGAATACGAGGAACACTGAAGCTTTCTTT.